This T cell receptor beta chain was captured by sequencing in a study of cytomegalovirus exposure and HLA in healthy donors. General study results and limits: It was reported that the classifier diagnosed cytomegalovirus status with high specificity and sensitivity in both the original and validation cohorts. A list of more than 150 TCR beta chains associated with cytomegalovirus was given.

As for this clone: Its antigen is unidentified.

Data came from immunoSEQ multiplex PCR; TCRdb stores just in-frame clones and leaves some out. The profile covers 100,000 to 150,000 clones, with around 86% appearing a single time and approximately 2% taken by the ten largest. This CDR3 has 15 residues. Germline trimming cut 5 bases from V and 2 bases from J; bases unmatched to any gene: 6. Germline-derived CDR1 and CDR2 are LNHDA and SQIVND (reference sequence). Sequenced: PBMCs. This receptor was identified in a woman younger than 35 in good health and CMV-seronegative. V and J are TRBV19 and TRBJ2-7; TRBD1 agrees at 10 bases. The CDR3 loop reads CASSFGTGATYEQYF. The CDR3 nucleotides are TGTGCCAGTAGTTTCGGGACAGGGGCCACCTACGAGCAGTACTTC.